This entry lists 11 T cell receptor beta chains sequenced from one sample in a study of cytomegalovirus exposure and HLA in healthy donors. The assay was immunoSEQ multiplex PCR, and TCRdb's table has in-frame clones only and misses some. The data contain 150,000 to 200,000 clones, around 80% of them singletons. The sequenced sample consisted of PBMCs. Receptor source: a woman in her 30s in good health and CMV-seronegative.

This sequence joins TRBV2 and TRBJ2-7; D possibly corresponds to TRBD2 (6 bases). The V end was cut by 7 bases, the J end by 3 bases, with 13 bases between. Looked up from germline, CDR1 is SNHLY and CDR2 is FYNNEI. The CDR3 has 13 amino acids. The CDR3, as DNA: TGTGCCAGCAAGGAGCGGGTCCTCTACGAGCAGTACTTC. This encodes CASKERVLYEQYF. Drawing the rest from reference TRBV2 and TRBJ2-7, the complete variable domain is EPEVTQTPSHQVTQMGQEVILRCVPISNHLYFYWYRQILGQKVEFLVSFYNNEISEKSEIFDDQFSVERPDGSNFTLKIRSTKLEDSAMYFCASKERVLYEQYFGPGTRLTVT.

This chain uses TRBV6-5 with TRBJ1-1, with a tentative D call TRBD1 (6 bases). Deletions cut 5 bases from V and 3 bases from J, with 13 bases between. Germline V lookup: CDR1 MNHEY, CDR2 SVGAGI. This CDR3 spans 14 amino acids. DNA of the CDR3: TGTGCCAGCAGTAATACAGGGATTTACACTGAAGCTTTCTTT. This sequence encodes CASSNTGIYTEAFF.

The chain is built from TRBV28 and TRBJ1-4; 8 bases align to TRBD1. V was clipped by 3 bases and J by 7 bases; unmatched bases: 7. The germline V gene has CDR1 MDHEN and CDR2 SYDVKM. The CDR3 is 15 amino acids. CDR3 nucleotides: TGTGCCAGCAGTTTCTCAGGGGGCGCGGGTGAAAAACTGTTTTTT. It specifies CASSFSGGAGEKLFF.

The V gene is TRBV28, the J gene TRBJ1-2; the D is unclear. The CDR3 has 14 residues. V was clipped by 5 bases and J by 8 bases, with 18 bases between them. CDR1 is MDHEN, CDR2 SYDVKM, per germline. CDR3 region: CASSPSGLQWGYTF. CDR3 nucleotide sequence: TGTGCCAGCAGTCCCTCCGGACTCCAGTGGGGCTACACCTTC.

This clone has a single count. The J gene is TRBJ2-1, the V gene TRBV6-1; 7 bases are shared with TRBD2. Trimming took 8 bases from V and 4 from J; bases not matched to a gene: 8. CDR1 and CDR2 (germline): MNHNS, SASEGT. CDR3 length equals 14 residues. The CDR3 coding sequence is TGTGCCAGCCTCAGTGGCGGGAGTTACAATGAGCAGTTCTTC. Protein: CASLSGGSYNEQFF.

This chain links TRBV7-9 with TRBJ2-4; D is possibly TRBD1 (6 bases). V lost 4 bases and J lost 0, with 16 bases in between. The CDR3 loop spans 17 amino acids. Germline CDR1 is SEHNR and CDR2 is FQNEAQ (reference sequence). CDR3 amino acids: CASSSHRRTAAKNIQYF. The CDR3 DNA reads as TGTGCCAGCAGCTCCCACCGTAGGACAGCAGCCAAAAACATTCAGTACTTC.

The chain has TRBV11-2 and TRBJ2-7, with D hard to call. With 2 bases removed from V and 3 bases from J, the gap between germline ends came to 8 bases. Looked up from germline, CDR1 is SGHAT and CDR2 is FQNNGV. The CDR3 consists of 13 residues. CDR3 DNA: TGTGCCAGCAGCTTAACCACTGACTACGAGCAGTACTTC. Encoded protein: CASSLTTDYEQYF. The full variable domain, rest sourced from reference TRBV11-2 and TRBJ2-7, is EAGVAQSPRYKIIEKRQSVAFWCNPISGHATLYWYQQILGQGPKLLIQFQNNGVVDDSQLPKDRFSAERLKGVDSTLKIQPAKLEDSAVYLCASSLTTDYEQYFGPGTRLTVT.

The chain recombines TRBV7-7 with TRBJ2-5; D is perhaps TRBD1 (6 bases). The germline CDR1 and CDR2 sequences are SSHAT and FNYEAQ (reference sequence). The V end was cut by 4 bases, the J end by 5 bases, with 14 bases between. The CDR3 totals 14 residues. CDR3 nucleotides: TGTGCCAGCAGCTATACTAACCAGGGGGAGACCCAGTACTTC. Its translation is CASSYTNQGETQYF.

The chain recombines TRBV9 with TRBJ1-2, with D unresolved. V lost 3 bases to trimming and J lost 5 bases, with 14 bases between them. The germline CDR1 and CDR2 sequences are SGDLS and YYNGEE. The CDR3 runs to 14 residues. The CDR3 loop reads CASSGGRSGYGYTF. The DNA for the CDR3 is TGTGCCAGCAGCGGCGGAAGGTCCGGGTATGGCTACACCTTC.

The chain couples TRBV28 to TRBJ2-7; TRBD2 aligns across 10 bases. Per germline, CDR1 MDHEN and CDR2 SYDVKM. CDR3 length: 16 amino acids. Losses at the gene ends were 2 bases for V and 3 bases for J; bases not matched to a gene: 7. The chain's CDR3 is CASSLPDGTSVYEQYF. The CDR3 region has the DNA TGTGCCAGCAGTTTACCTGATGGGACTAGCGTCTACGAGCAGTACTTC.

This chain links TRBV30 with TRBJ1-6; no firm D call. V gave up 0 bases and J gave up 6 bases, with 12 bases separating them. The germline CDR1 and CDR2 sequences are GTSNPN and SVGIG (reference sequence). This CDR3 comprises 15 residues. The CDR3 reads CAWSVTRSGNSPLHF. CDR3 DNA sequence: TGTGCCTGGAGTGTAACCAGAAGCGGTAATTCACCCCTCCACTTT. Using reference TRBV30 and TRBJ1-6 for the parts outside the CDR3, the full variable domain is SQTIHQWPATLVQPVGSPLSLECTVEGTSNPNLYWYRQAAGRGLQLLFYSVGIGQISSEVPQNLSASRPQDRQFILSSKKLLLSDSGFYLCAWSVTRSGNSPLHFGNGTRLTVT.